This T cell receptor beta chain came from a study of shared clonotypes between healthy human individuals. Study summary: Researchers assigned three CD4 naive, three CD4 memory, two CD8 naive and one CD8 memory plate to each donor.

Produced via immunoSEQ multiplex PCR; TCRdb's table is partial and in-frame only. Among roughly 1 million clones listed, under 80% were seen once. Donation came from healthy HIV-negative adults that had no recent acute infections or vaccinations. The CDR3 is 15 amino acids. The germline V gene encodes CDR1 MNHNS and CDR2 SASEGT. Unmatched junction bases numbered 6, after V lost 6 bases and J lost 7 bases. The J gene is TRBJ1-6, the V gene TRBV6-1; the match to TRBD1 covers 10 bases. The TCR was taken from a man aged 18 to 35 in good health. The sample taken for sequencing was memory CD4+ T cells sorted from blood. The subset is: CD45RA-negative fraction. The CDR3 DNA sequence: TGTGCCAGCAGCCGACAGGGGGCAAGCAATTCACCCCTCCACTTT. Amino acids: CASSRQGASNSPLHF.